These T cell receptor beta chains were read from a single sample in a study of control samples from healthy donors and cancer patients. Libraries were prepared by immunoSEQ multiplex PCR; TCRdb keeps only in-frame clonotypes and omits some of them. Of around 190,000 clones listed, nearly 90% were seen once; the top ten hold approximately 1.5%. What was sequenced was blood. The receptor source for this set is a woman aged 50 to 65 in good health. CDR3s include the opening cysteine and the closing phenylalanine or tryptophan. The D gene is left open where the match is weak. Clone sizes are given selectively: once, few, many, or a class where the clone is expanded.

v_gene	j_gene	d_gene	abundance	CDR3aa
TRBV7-8	TRBJ2-5	.	.	CASSFSLYQETQYF
TRBV7-2	TRBJ2-5	TRBD2	few	CASSPPWVGTSLQETQYF
TRBV30	TRBJ2-7	TRBD2	.	CAWSVRGEDHEQYF
TRBV5-1	TRBJ1-5	.	.	CASSLAQGGQPQHF
TRBV28	TRBJ2-1	.	few	CASMGLGEQFF
TRBV10-3	TRBJ1-1	.	.	CAITPGLGNTEAFF
TRBV27	TRBJ2-3	.	.	CASSFMRHNTDTQYF
TRBV5-4	TRBJ1-1	.	.	CASSLSLRTANTEAFF
TRBV28	TRBJ2-3	.	.	CASSGPRPDTQYF
TRBV14	TRBJ1-4	.	.	CASSQGPERGEKLFF
TRBV5-4	TRBJ1-4	.	.	CASSLVGEKLFF